What follows are 9 T cell receptor beta chains derived from one specimen sequenced in a study of blood T cell repertoires in COVID-19. Sequenced by immunoSEQ multiplex PCR; TCRdb stores in-frame clones only, minus some. The repertoire holds tens of thousands of clones, more than 75% seen once, with more than 14% in the top ten. The sequencing input was peripheral blood. The receptors originated from a woman aged 70-85 years with acute or convalescent COVID-19.

This clone showed up just once. The V gene is TRBV25-1, the J gene TRBJ1-1; 7 bases line up with TRBD1. The J segment lost 0 bases and the V segment lost 7 bases, leaving 2 bases of the junction unmatched. Germline assignment: CDR1 MGHDK and CDR2 SYGVNS. This CDR3 region has 13 residues. CDR3 residues: CASKGAMNTEAFF. The CDR3 DNA reads TGTGCCAGCAAGGGGGCCATGAACACTGAAGCTTTCTTT.

The J gene is TRBJ2-5, the V gene TRBV25-1; 9 nucleotides agree with TRBD2. The V and J ends lost 2 bases and 4 bases, in that order; junction bases with no gene match: 8. The CDR3 contains 16 residues. Germline V gene data show CDR1 as MGHDK and CDR2 as SYGVNS. CDR3 nucleotides: TGTGCCAGCAGTGAAAGGGTAGCGGGAGTTGGAGAGACCCAGTACTTC. Translating gives CASSERVAGVGETQYF.

The chain joins TRBV12-5 to TRBJ2-3; 7 nucleotides agree with TRBD1. The germline V gene encodes CDR1 LGHNT and CDR2 FRNRAP. V trimming: 6 bases; J trimming: 1 base; junction bases outside the gene matches: 1. CDR3 length: 13 amino acids. The CDR3 DNA sequence: TGTGCTAGTGGCACAGGGGGCACAGATACGCAGTATTTT. It yields the protein CASGTGGTDTQYF.

The chain carries TRBV6-2 or TRBV6-3 and TRBJ2-5; the D is unclear. V lost 3 bases, J lost 3 bases, and 8 bases lay in between. The CDR3 sequence is 13 residues long. The germline CDR1 and CDR2 sequences are MNHEY and SVGEGT. The CDR3 spells CASSYQSKETQYF. For the CDR3, the DNA is TGTGCCAGCAGTTATCAGTCCAAAGAGACCCAGTACTTC.

V usage is TRBV3-1 (or the pseudogene TRBV3-2) and J usage is TRBJ2-5; 13 positions agree with TRBD2. The V and J ends lost 3 bases and 3 bases, in that order; junction bases with no gene match: 7. The V gene's germline CDR1 is LGHDT and CDR2 YNNKEL (reference sequence). This CDR3 has 17 residues. CDR3 DNA sequence: TGTGCCAGCAGCCAGGGGTTTGGACTAGCGGGAGAAGAGACCCAGTACTTC. Translated, it gives CASSQGFGLAGEETQYF.

This chain links TRBV3-1 (or the pseudogene TRBV3-2) with TRBJ1-2; D is perhaps TRBD1 (6 bases). The V gene's germline CDR1 is LGHDT and CDR2 YNNKEL (reference sequence). The V end lost 1 base, the J end lost 6 bases, and 18 bases lay between the germline ends. The CDR3 has 16 residues. The DNA for the CDR3 is TGTGCCAGCAGCCAAGGGAGCAACAGGGCCTGGGATGGCTACACCTTC. Residues: CASSQGSNRAWDGYTF.

The rearrangement uses TRBV6-2 or TRBV6-3 and TRBJ2-7; 9 bases are shared with TRBD2. The CDR3 consists of 15 residues. V shed 2 bases and J 4 bases; nucleotides not matched to a gene: 6. The germline CDR1 and CDR2 sequences are MNHEY and SVGEGT. The CDR3 bases are TGTGCCAGCAGTTACGCTAGCGGGGCTACTTACGAGCAGTACGTC. This gives the protein CASSYASGATYEQYV.

The J gene is TRBJ2-1, the V gene TRBV19, with 14 nucleotides matching TRBD2. The trim removed 6 bases at V and 8 bases at J, leaving 6 bases unmatched. In germline, CDR1 is LNHDA, CDR2 SQIVND (reference sequence). The CDR3 consists of 15 residues. The CDR3 DNA follows: TGTGCCAGTAGAGGGACTAGCGGGAGTTTCTATGAGCAGTTCTTC. Its translation: CASRGTSGSFYEQFF.

This clone was detected only once. The chain employs TRBV9 and TRBJ2-3; D remains ambiguous. Trimming pared 0 bases from V and 1 base from J, leaving 3 bases between. Germline CDR1 reads SGDLS; CDR2 reads YYNGEE. The CDR3 totals 13 residues. Written as DNA, the CDR3 is TGTGCCAGCAGCGTAGCGGGCACAGATACGCAGTATTTT. It is translated as CASSVAGTDTQYF.